This entry lists 22 T cell receptor beta chains sequenced from one sample in a study of T-cell reconstitution after alpha-beta-depleted transplantation in children. It was with unique molecular identifiers that the TCRbeta library was prepared. TCRdb reprocessed the PCR reads with MiXCR, giving one entry per CDR3 protein. The table includes over 90,000 distinct CDR3 sequences, under 9% detected once. Sequences were derived from PBMCs, sampled before TCRalphabeta/CD19-depleted stem cell transplant. These receptors were collected from a boy aged 2 to 10 with acute lymphoblastic leukemia, due to receive a stem cell transplant.

This clonotype was detected many times. This chain joins TRBV5-1 and TRBJ1-1; TRBD1 is a possible D gene (6 bases). With 4 bases removed from V and 4 bases from J, the gap between germline ends came to 17 bases. This CDR3 region has 15 residues. Looked up from germline, CDR1 is SGHRS and CDR2 is YFSETQ. The CDR3 bases are TGCGCCAGCAGCGGATTACAGGGCCAGGGCACTGAAGCTTTCTTT. This encodes CASSGLQGQGTEAFF.

The sample holds a few counts of this clonotype. The J gene is TRBJ2-3, the V gene TRBV6-2 or TRBV6-3; 12 bases align to TRBD2. The CDR3 sequence is 17 residues long. In germline, CDR1 is MNHEY, CDR2 SVGEGT. V shed 0 bases, J shed 2 bases, and the junction held 3 bases outside the gene matches. CDR3 protein: CASSYSTSGGPTDTQYF. The CDR3 bases are TGTGCCAGCAGTTACTCGACTAGCGGGGGTCCCACAGATACGCAGTATTTT.

This clonotype was seen at least ten times. This chain connects TRBV15 to TRBJ2-3; D may match TRBD1 or TRBD2 (5 bases each). V gave up 7 bases and J gave up 2 bases, with 10 bases separating them. CDR1 is LNHNV and CDR2 is YYDKDF in the germline V gene (reference sequence). This CDR3 region has 13 residues. DNA for the CDR3: TGTGCCACCACCATCGGGGCCACAGATACGCAGTATTTT. It specifies CATTIGATDTQYF.

The CDR3 region has the DNA TGTGCCAGCAGGCGACAGGGGCCGAACACTGAAGCTTTCTTT. This gives the protein CASRRQGPNTEAFF. The chain has TRBV4-2 and TRBJ1-1; 8 positions agree with TRBD1. Per the germline V gene, CDR1 is LGHNA and CDR2 is YNFKEQ. Unmatched junction bases numbered 4, after V lost 6 bases and J lost 1 base. This CDR3 has 14 residues.

This clonotype was picked up a small number of times. The J gene is TRBJ2-1, the V gene TRBV5-4; 8 bases match TRBD1. CDR1 and CDR2 from the germline V gene are SGHNT and YYREEE (reference sequence). The junction had 9 bases not matched to a gene; V was cut back by 4 bases and J by 6 bases. The CDR3 sequence is 15 residues long. CDR3 sequence reads: CASSTGQGIFNEQFF. CDR3 nucleotides: TGTGCCAGCAGCACAGGACAGGGAATTTTCAATGAGCAGTTCTTC.

This clonotype appeared many times. The rearrangement joins TRBV7-2 to TRBJ2-3, with D possibly being TRBD1 (5 bases). This CDR3 has 14 amino acids. V was trimmed by 5 bases and J by 4 bases, leaving 13 bases between them. The V gene's germline CDR1 is SGHTA and CDR2 FQGNSA. The CDR3 reads CASSPQGVADTQYF. CDR3 sequence (DNA): TGTGCCAGCAGCCCGCAGGGCGTGGCAGATACGCAGTATTTT.

This clonotype was observed at least ten times. V usage is TRBV20-1 and J usage is TRBJ1-5; tentatively, D is TRBD1 (5 bases). Trimming stripped 4 bases from V and 7 bases from J, with 11 bases between. CDR3 length: 12 amino acids. The V gene's germline CDR1 is DFQATT and CDR2 SNEGSKA (reference sequence). CDR3 amino acids: CSATRVGQPQHF. The CDR3 bases are TGCAGTGCTACCAGGGTAGGGCAGCCCCAGCATTTT.

This clonotype occurred a few times. This chain joins TRBV4-2 and TRBJ1-4; 7 bases are shared with TRBD1. The trim removed 1 base at V and 0 bases at J, leaving 5 bases unmatched. Germline V lookup: CDR1 LGHNA, CDR2 YNFKEQ. The CDR3 has 17 amino acids. Here the CDR3 reads CASSQALGQATNEKLFF. Written as DNA, the CDR3 is TGTGCCAGCAGCCAAGCTCTTGGACAGGCAACTAATGAAAAACTGTTTTTT.

This clonotype came up many times. V usage is TRBV18 and J usage is TRBJ2-2; D uncertain. Looked up from germline, CDR1 is KGHSH and CDR2 is LQKENI. This CDR3 is built from 12 residues. V was shortened by 3 bases and J by 3 bases, with 2 bases between the two germline ends. The CDR3 DNA reads as TGTGCCAGCTCACCCGACACCGGGGAGCTGTTTTTT. Amino acid sequence: CASSPDTGELFF.

This clonotype has more than one count but fewer than ten. The genes are TRBV28 and TRBJ2-1; 11 bases map to TRBD2. CDR1 and CDR2 (germline): MDHEN, SYDVKM. The CDR3 is 15 residues long. The ends lost 7 bases at V and 9 bases at J; junction bases unmatched: 11. The CDR3 sequence is CASILAGGETSEQFF. CDR3 coding DNA: TGTGCCAGCATCCTAGCGGGGGGCGAGACGAGTGAGCAGTTCTTC.

This clonotype was seen many times. The rearrangement joins TRBV4-2 to TRBJ2-7, with TRBD1 as a possible D gene (6 bases). Per germline, CDR1 LGHNA and CDR2 YNFKEQ. Trimming took off 4 bases at V and 0 bases at J, with 16 bases between the two ends. This CDR3 comprises 16 residues. This CDR3 is CASSRPDRDSSYEQYF. CDR3 nucleotides: TGTGCCAGCAGCCGGCCGGACAGAGACAGCTCCTACGAGCAGTACTTC.

The chain recombines TRBV7-9 with TRBJ2-1; a possible D gene is TRBD2 (7 bases). The CDR3 length is 15 residues. Germline CDR1 and CDR2: SEHNR and FQNEAQ (reference sequence). The germline V and J ends were trimmed by 1 base and 10 bases, with 17 bases remaining between them. CDR3 amino acids: CASSLVGGRGREQFF. The CDR3 region has the DNA TGTGCCAGCAGCTTAGTGGGGGGGCGAGGACGCGAGCAGTTCTTC.

V gene TRBV7-8 combines with J gene TRBJ2-5; a weak D match, TRBD2 (5 bases). The germline V and J ends were trimmed by 5 bases and 9 bases, with 10 bases remaining between them. From germline, CDR1 is SGHVS and CDR2 FQNEAQ. This CDR3 region has 11 residues. The CDR3 DNA reads as TGTGCCAGCAGCCCCCAAGCGGCCCAGTACTTC. Its translation is CASSPQAAQYF.

This clonotype was detected ten times or more. The gene calls are TRBV20-1 and TRBJ1-1; 9 bases are shared with TRBD1. The CDR3 runs to 13 residues. V trimming: 1 base; J trimming: 3 bases; junction bases outside the gene matches: 0. CDR1 and CDR2 from the germline V gene are DFQATT and SNEGSKA (reference sequence). The CDR3 loop is CSARGQGDTEAFF. For the CDR3, the DNA is TGCAGTGCTAGAGGACAGGGGGACACTGAAGCTTTCTTT.

For this clonotype: A much larger clonotype is one base distant, so this may be a read error. The rearrangement links TRBV5-4 to TRBJ1-3; no definite D call. The germline V gene has CDR1 SGHNT and CDR2 YYREEE (reference sequence). The CDR3 is made up of 13 amino acids. The CDR3: CGSSLDRRNTIYF. DNA for the CDR3: TGTGGCAGCAGCTTGGACCGACGAAACACCATATATTTT.

The table lists this clonotype with a few counts. The rearrangement links TRBV27 to TRBJ2-3; D is undetermined. Per germline, CDR1 MNHEY and CDR2 SMNVEV (reference sequence). Trimming left V 5 bases short and J 4 bases short, with 13 bases between. CDR3 size: 14 residues. CDR3 residues: CASSPLLDPDTQYF. CDR3 DNA: TGTGCCAGCAGTCCCCTCCTTGACCCAGATACGCAGTATTTT.

This chain joins TRBV20-1 and TRBJ1-6; possibly TRBD1 for D (5 bases). CDR3 length equals 14 residues. Trimming removed 3 bases at V and 3 bases at J, with 9 bases between. Germline CDR1 and CDR2: DFQATT and SNEGSKA (reference sequence). The CDR3 sequence is CSARRDRYNSPLHF. The CDR3 coding sequence is TGCAGTGCTAGGCGGGACCGCTATAATTCACCCCTCCACTTT.

This clonotype was seen a few times. The chain has TRBV20-1 and TRBJ1-5; TRBD1 aligns across 9 bases. J lost 3 bases, V lost 4 bases, and 13 bases had no gene match. CDR1 and CDR2 from the germline V gene are DFQATT and SNEGSKA (reference sequence). This CDR3 has 17 amino acids. This CDR3 reads CSAKYRDRAAHNQPQHF. DNA of the CDR3: TGCAGTGCTAAATACCGGGACAGGGCTGCGCACAATCAGCCCCAGCATTTT.

V usage is TRBV5-1 and J usage is TRBJ2-7, with TRBD2 matching over 8 bases. The CDR3 loop spans 15 amino acids. Germline CDR1 is SGHRS and CDR2 is YFSETQ. V was clipped by 2 bases and J by 3 bases; unmatched bases: 7. The CDR3 region has the DNA TGCGCCAGCAGCTTTGAGGCGGGGGGATTCTACGAGCAGTACTTC. Its translation: CASSFEAGGFYEQYF. Full variable domain (outside the CDR3, taken from reference TRBV5-1 and TRBJ2-7): KAGVTQTPRYLIKTRGQQVTLSCSPISGHRSVSWYQQTPGQGLQFLFEYFSETQRNKGNFPGRFSGRQFSNSRSEMNVSTLELGDSALYLCASSFEAGGFYEQYFGPGTRLTVT.

This clonotype showed up many times. The chain uses TRBV20-1 and TRBJ2-3; 12 bases align to TRBD2. Germline CDR1 DFQATT, CDR2 SNEGSKA (reference sequence). V was pared by 3 bases and J by 0 bases, with 13 bases of the junction left unmatched. The CDR3 totals 19 residues. The CDR3 spells CSARGLAGGATPSTDTQYF. In DNA, the CDR3 is TGCAGTGCTAGGGGTCTAGCGGGGGGGGCGACGCCGAGCACAGATACGCAGTATTTT.

This clonotype was seen at least ten times. V and J are TRBV7-9 and TRBJ2-1; 8 nucleotides align to TRBD2. The J segment lost 0 bases and the V segment lost 2 bases, leaving 0 bases of the junction unmatched. The CDR3 extends over 15 amino acids. The germline V gene encodes CDR1 SEHNR and CDR2 FQNEAQ (reference sequence). The CDR3 nucleotides are TGTGCCAGCAGCTTAAGCGGGAGCTCCTACAATGAGCAGTTCTTC. It specifies CASSLSGSSYNEQFF.

The gene calls are TRBV19 and TRBJ1-5, with D maybe TRBD1 (5 bases). Trimming cost V 3 bases and J 3 bases, with 15 bases left between them. Germline-derived CDR1 and CDR2 are LNHDA and SQIVND (reference sequence). This CDR3 comprises 16 residues. CDR3 loop: CASSIAGTSVNQPQHF. The CDR3 DNA follows: TGTGCCAGTAGTATCGCGGGGACGTCGGTCAATCAGCCCCAGCATTTT.